This T cell receptor (beta chain) was recovered during a study of control samples from healthy donors and cancer patients. V shed 5 bases, J shed 3 bases, and the junction held 9 bases outside the gene matches. The CDR3 covers 14 residues. CDR1 is GTSNPN, CDR2 SVGIG, per germline (reference sequence). Produced via immunoSEQ multiplex PCR; TCRdb's table is partial and in-frame only. Of some 130,000 clones detected, less than 95% appear once; the ten largest clones hold 3.6%. The V gene is TRBV30, the J gene TRBJ1-2; 7 bases match TRBD1. The clonotype comes from a man in his thirties or forties in good health. Sequencing was performed on blood. The CDR3 sequence is CAWLFRGLDYGYTF. In DNA, the CDR3 is TGTGCCTGGCTATTCAGGGGGTTAGACTATGGCTACACCTTC. Together with reference TRBV30 and TRBJ1-2, the CDR3 gives the full variable domain: SQTIHQWPATLVQPVGSPLSLECTVEGTSNPNLYWYRQAAGRGLQLLFYSVGIGQISSEVPQNLSASRPQDRQFILSSKKLLLSDSGFYLCAWLFRGLDYGYTFGSGTRLTVV.